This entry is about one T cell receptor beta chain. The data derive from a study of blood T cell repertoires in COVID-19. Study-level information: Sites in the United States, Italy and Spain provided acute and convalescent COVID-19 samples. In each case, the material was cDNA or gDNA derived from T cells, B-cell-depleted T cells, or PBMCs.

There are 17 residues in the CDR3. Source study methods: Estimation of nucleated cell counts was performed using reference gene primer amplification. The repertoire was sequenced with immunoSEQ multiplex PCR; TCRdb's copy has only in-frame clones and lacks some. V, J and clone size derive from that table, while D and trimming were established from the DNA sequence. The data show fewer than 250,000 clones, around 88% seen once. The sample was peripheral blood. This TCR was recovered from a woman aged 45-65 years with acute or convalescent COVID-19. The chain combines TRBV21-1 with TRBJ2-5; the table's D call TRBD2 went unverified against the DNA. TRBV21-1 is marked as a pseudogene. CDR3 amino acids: CASSKVSSAPAGETQYF. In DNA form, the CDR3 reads TGTGCCAGCAGCAAAGTATCGTCGGCCCCCGCGGGGGAGACCCAGTACTTC.